This T cell receptor (beta chain) was sequenced in a study of cytomegalovirus exposure and HLA in healthy donors. Study-wide findings and caveats: Cytomegalovirus association was assigned to about 150 TCR beta chains. Differences between HLA loci emerged in a later analysis of TCR association rates, with DRB1 most and HLA-C fewest.

The CDR3 consists of 14 residues. Trimming took off 2 bases at V and 0 bases at J, with 6 bases between the two ends. The V gene's germline CDR1 is SGDLS and CDR2 YYNGEE. This clone showed up just once. The antigen is unknown. The PCR contained 60 Vbeta and 13 Jbeta primers. Here immunoSEQ multiplex PCR was the method, and the copy in TCRdb shows in-frame clones only, minus some. The table shows about 110,000 clones, with about 16% occurring only once. V gene TRBV9 combines with J gene TRBJ1-5; D perhaps matches TRBD1 (5 bases). The sequenced sample consisted of PBMCs. The sequence came from a woman under 30 in good health and CMV-seronegative. CDR3 in amino acids: CASSVGGSNQPQHF. CDR3 coding DNA: TGTGCCAGCAGCGTGGGGGGTAGCAATCAGCCCCAGCATTTT.